The 3 T cell receptor beta chains below were found in one sample sequenced in a study of blood T cell repertoires in COVID-19. Profiled with immunoSEQ multiplex PCR; TCRdb holds only in-frame clones, not every one. Among 85,000 to 90,000 clones listed, roughly 89% were seen once. Sequencing input: peripheral blood. These receptors all come from a woman of 80 years or more with active COVID-19.

The chain is built from TRBV18 and TRBJ2-7, with 7 bases matching TRBD1. Germline trimming cut 6 bases from V and 2 bases from J; bases unmatched to any gene: 7. This CDR3 has 14 residues. Germline CDR1 and CDR2: KGHSH and LQKENI. The chain's CDR3 is CASSTGQTTYEQYF. The CDR3, as DNA: TGTGCCAGCTCCACGGGACAGACGACCTACGAGCAGTACTTC.

The chain carries TRBV28 and TRBJ2-5, with 7 bases aligning to TRBD2. Losses at the gene ends were 4 bases for V and 5 bases for J; bases not matched to a gene: 4. This CDR3 spans 13 amino acids. CDR1 MDHEN and CDR2 SYDVKM come from the germline V gene. CDR3 coding DNA: TGTGCCAGCAGTTCGGGGGGAAGGGAGACCCAGTACTTC. It yields the protein CASSSGGRETQYF.

This clone was counted only a few times. The genes are TRBV7-2 and TRBJ1-6; a possible D gene is TRBD1 (5 bases). CDR3 length equals 13 residues. Trimming cost V 5 bases and J 8 bases, with 10 bases left between them. Germline-derived CDR1 and CDR2 are SGHTA and FQGNSA. CDR3: CASSDSRDSPLHF. The CDR3 DNA follows: TGTGCCAGCAGCGACTCCAGGGATTCACCCCTCCACTTT. The complete variable domain, with remaining parts taken from reference TRBV7-2 and TRBJ1-6, reads GAGVSQSPSNKVTEKGKDVELRCDPISGHTALYWYRQSLGQGLEFLIYFQGNSAPDKSGLPSDRFSAERTGGSVSTLTIQRTQQEDSAVYLCASSDSRDSPLHFGNGTRLTVT.